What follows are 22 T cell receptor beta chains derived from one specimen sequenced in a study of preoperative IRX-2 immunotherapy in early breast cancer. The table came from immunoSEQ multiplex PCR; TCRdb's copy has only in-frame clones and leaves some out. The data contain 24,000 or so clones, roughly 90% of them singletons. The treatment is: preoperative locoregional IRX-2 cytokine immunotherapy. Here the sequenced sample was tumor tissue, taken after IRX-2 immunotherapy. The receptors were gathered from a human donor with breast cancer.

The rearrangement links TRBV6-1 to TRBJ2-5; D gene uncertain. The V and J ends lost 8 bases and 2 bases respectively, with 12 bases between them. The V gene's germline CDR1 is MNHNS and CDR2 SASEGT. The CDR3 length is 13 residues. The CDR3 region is CASPPSGQETQYF. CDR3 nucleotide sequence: TGTGCCAGCCCCCCCAGTGGTCAAGAGACCCAGTACTTC.

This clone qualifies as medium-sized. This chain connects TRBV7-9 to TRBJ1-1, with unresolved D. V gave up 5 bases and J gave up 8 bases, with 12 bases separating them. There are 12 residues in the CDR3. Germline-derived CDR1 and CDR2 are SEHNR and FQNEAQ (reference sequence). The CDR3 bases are TGTGCCAGCAGCCCTTGGAGCGGGGAAGCTTTCTTT. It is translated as CASSPWSGEAFF.

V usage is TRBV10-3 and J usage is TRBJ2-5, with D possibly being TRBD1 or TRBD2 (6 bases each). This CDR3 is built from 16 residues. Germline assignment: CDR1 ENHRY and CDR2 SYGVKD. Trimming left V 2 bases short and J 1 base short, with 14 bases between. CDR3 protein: CAISERDGGPQETQYF. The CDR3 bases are TGTGCCATCAGTGAGCGAGACGGGGGCCCCCAAGAGACCCAGTACTTC.

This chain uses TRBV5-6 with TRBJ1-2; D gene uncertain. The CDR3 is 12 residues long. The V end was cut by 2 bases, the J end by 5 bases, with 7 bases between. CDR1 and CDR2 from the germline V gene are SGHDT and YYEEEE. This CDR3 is CASSLGSYGYTF. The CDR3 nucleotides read TGTGCCAGCAGCTTAGGCAGTTATGGCTACACCTTC.

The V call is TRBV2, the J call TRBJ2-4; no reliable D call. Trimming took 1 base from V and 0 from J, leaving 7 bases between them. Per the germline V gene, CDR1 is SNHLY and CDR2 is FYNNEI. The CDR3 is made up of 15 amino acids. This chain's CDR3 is CASSEGTLAKNIQYF. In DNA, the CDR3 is TGTGCCAGCAGTGAAGGTACTTTAGCCAAAAACATTCAGTACTTC.

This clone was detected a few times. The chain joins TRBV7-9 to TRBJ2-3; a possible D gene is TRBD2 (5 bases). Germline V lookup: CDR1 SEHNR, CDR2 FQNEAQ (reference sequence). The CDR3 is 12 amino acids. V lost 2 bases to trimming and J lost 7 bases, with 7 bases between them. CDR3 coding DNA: TGTGCCAGCAGCTTATTGGACTATACGCAGTATTTT. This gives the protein CASSLLDYTQYF.

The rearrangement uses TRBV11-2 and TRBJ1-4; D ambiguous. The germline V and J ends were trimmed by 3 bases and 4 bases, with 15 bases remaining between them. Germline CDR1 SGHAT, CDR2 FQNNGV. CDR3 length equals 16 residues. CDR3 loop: CASSLQGLKGNEKLFF. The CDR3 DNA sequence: TGTGCCAGCAGCTTGCAAGGGCTCAAGGGTAATGAAAAACTGTTTTTT.

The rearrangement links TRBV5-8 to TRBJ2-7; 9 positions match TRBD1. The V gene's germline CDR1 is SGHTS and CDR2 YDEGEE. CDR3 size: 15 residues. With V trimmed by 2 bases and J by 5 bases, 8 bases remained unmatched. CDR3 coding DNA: TGTGCCAGCAGCTTTGGCGGGACAGGGTTCCACGAGCAGTACTTC. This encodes CASSFGGTGFHEQYF.

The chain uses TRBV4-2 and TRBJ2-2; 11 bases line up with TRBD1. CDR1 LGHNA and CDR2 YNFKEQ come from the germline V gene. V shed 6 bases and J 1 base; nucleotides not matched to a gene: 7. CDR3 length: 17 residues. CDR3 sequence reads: CASRRTGGPMNTGELFF. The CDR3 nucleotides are TGTGCCAGCAGACGGACAGGGGGCCCTATGAACACCGGGGAGCTGTTTTTT.

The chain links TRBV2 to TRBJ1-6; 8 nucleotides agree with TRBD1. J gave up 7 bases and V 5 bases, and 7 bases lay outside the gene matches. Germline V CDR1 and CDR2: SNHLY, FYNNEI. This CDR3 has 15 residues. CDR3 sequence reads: CASSRQGLGNSPLHF. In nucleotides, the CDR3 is TGTGCCAGCAGTAGACAGGGGCTAGGGAATTCACCCCTCCACTTT.

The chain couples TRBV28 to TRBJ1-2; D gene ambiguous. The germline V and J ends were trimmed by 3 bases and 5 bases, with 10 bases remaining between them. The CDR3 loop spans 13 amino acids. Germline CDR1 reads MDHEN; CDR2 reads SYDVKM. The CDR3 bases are TGTGCCAGCAGTTTGAGCAGCGGATATGGCTACACCTTC. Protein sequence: CASSLSSGYGYTF.

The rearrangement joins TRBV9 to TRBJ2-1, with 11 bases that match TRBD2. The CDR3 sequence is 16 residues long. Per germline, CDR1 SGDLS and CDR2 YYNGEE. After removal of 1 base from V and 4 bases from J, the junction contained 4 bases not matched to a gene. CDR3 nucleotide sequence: TGTGCCAGCAGCGTACTAAGACTAGCGGGGTACAATGAGCAGTTCTTC. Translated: CASSVLRLAGYNEQFF.

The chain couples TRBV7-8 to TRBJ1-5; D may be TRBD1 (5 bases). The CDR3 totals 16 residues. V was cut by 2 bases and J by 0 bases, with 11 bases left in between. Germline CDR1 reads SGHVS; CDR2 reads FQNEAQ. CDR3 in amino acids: CASSLLGPYSNQPQHF. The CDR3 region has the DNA TGTGCCAGCAGCTTACTGGGGCCCTATAGCAATCAGCCCCAGCATTTT.

CDR3 residues: CASSFRTGAEKLFF. CDR3 sequence (DNA): TGTGCCAGCAGCTTCAGGACAGGGGCGGAAAAACTGTTTTTT. The chain joins TRBV7-9 to TRBJ1-4, with TRBD1 matching over 9 bases. Germline V lookup: CDR1 SEHNR, CDR2 FQNEAQ (reference sequence). The CDR3 consists of 14 residues. The V segment lost 3 bases and the J segment 8 bases; nucleotides outside the gene matches: 4.

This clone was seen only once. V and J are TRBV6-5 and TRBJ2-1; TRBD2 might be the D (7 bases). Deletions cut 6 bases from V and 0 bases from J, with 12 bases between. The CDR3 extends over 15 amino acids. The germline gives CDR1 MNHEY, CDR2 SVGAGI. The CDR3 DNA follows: TGTGCCAGCAGAAGGAGGGGGGGCTCCTACAATGAGCAGTTCTTC. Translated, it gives CASRRRGGSYNEQFF.

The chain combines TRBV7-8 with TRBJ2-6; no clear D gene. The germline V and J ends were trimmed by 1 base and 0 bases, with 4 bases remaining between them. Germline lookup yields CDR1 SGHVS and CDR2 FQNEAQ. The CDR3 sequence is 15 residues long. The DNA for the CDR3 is TGTGCCAGCAGCTTAGATGTCTCTGGGGCCAACGTCCTGACTTTC. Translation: CASSLDVSGANVLTF.

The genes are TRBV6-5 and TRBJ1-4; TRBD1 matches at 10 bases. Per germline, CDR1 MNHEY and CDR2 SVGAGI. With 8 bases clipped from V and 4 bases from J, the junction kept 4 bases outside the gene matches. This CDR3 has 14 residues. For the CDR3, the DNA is TGTGCCAGCCGGGACAGGGGAAGTAATGAAAAACTGTTTTTT. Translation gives CASRDRGSNEKLFF.

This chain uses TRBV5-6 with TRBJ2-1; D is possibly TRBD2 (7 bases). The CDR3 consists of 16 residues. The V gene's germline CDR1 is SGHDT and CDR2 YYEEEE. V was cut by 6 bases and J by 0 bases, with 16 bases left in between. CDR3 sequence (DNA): TGTGCCAGCAACTGGGAGGGACACTACTCCTACAATGAGCAGTTCTTC. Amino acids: CASNWEGHYSYNEQFF.

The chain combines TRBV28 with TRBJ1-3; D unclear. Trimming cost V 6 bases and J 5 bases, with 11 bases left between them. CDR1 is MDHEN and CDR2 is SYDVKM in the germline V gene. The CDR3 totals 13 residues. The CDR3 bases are TGTGCCAGCAGCACGGGCCGACGAAACACCATATATTTT. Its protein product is CASSTGRRNTIYF.

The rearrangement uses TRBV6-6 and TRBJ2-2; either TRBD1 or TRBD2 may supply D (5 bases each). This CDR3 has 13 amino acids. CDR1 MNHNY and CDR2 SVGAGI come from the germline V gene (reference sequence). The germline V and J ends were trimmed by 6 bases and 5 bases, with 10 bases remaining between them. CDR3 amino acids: CASSPGATGELFF. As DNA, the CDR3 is TGTGCCAGCAGCCCCGGGGCGACCGGGGAGCTGTTTTTT.

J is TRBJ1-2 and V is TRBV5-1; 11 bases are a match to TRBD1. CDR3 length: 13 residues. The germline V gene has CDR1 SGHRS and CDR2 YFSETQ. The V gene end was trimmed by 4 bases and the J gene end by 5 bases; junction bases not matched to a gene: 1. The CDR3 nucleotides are TGCGCCAGCAGCCGGGACAGGGGGTATGGCTACACCTTC. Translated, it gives CASSRDRGYGYTF.

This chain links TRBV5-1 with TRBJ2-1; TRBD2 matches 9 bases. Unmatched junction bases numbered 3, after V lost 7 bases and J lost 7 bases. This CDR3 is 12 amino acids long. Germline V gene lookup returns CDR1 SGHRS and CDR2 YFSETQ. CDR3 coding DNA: TGCGCCAGCGCGGGGGGGATGAATGAGCAGTTCTTC. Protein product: CASAGGMNEQFF.